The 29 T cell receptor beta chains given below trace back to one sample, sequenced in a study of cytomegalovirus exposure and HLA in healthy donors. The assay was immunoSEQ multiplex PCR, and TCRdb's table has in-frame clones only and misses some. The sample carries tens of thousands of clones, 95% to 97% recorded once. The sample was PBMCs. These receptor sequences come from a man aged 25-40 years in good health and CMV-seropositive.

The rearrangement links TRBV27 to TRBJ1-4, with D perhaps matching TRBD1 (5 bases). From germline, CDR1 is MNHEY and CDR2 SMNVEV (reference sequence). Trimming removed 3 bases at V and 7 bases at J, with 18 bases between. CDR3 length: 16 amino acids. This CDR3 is CASSFPTPPDTEKLFF. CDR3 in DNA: TGTGCCAGCAGTTTCCCCACGCCCCCGGACACTGAAAAACTGTTTTTT.

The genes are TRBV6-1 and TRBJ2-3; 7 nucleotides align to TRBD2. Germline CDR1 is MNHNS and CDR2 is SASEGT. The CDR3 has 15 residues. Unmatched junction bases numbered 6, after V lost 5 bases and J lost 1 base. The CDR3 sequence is CASSPAGPGTDTQYF. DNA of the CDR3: TGTGCCAGCAGTCCAGCGGGGCCTGGCACAGATACGCAGTATTTT.

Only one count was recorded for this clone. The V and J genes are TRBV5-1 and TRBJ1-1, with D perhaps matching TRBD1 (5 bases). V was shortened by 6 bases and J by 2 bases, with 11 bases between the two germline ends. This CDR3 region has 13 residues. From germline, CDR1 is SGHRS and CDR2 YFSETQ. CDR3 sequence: CASNPGDNTEAFF. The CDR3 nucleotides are TGCGCCAGCAACCCGGGGGACAACACTGAAGCTTTCTTT.

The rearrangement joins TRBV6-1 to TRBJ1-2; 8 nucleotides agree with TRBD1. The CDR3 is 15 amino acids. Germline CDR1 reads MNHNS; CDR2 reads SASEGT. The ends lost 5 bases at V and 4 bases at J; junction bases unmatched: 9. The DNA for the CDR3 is TGTGCCAGCAGTACCGGACAGGGAGGTCCCTATGGCTACACCTTC. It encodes CASSTGQGGPYGYTF.

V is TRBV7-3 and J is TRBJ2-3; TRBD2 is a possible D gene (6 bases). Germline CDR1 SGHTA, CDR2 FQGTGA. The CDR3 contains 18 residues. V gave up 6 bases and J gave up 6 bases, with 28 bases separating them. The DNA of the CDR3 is TGTGCCAGCAGTTCGTCCCGCGGGGCTAGCGCGAAATCGGATACGCAGTATTTT. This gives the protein CASSSSRGASAKSDTQYF.

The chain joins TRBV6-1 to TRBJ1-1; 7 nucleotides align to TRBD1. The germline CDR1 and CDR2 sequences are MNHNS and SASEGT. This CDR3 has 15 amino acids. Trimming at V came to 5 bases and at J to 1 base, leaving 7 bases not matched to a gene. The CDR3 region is CASSLGRGTNTEAFF. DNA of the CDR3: TGTGCCAGCAGTCTAGGCAGGGGGACGAACACTGAAGCTTTCTTT.

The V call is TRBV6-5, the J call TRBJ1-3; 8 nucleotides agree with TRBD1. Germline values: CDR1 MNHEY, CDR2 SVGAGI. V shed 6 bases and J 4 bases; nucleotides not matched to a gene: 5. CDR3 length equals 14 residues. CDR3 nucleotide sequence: TGTGCCAGCAGGCAGGGGGCGCGAGGAAACACCATATATTTT. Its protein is CASRQGARGNTIYF.

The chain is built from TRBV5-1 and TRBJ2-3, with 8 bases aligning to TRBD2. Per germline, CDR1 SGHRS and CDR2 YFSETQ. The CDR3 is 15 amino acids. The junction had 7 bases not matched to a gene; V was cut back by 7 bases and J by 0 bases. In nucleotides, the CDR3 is TGCGCCAGCCAAGGCGGGGGGCCAAGCACAGATACGCAGTATTTT. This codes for CASQGGGPSTDTQYF. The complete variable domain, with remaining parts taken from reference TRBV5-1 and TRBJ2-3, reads KAGVTQTPRYLIKTRGQQVTLSCSPISGHRSVSWYQQTPGQGLQFLFEYFSETQRNKGNFPGRFSGRQFSNSRSEMNVSTLELGDSALYLCASQGGGPSTDTQYFGPGTRLTVL.

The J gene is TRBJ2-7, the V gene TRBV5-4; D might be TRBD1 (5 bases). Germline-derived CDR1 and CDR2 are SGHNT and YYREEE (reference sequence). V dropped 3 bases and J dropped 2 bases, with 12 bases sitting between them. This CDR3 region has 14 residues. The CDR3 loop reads CASSYRVQAYEQYF. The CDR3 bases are TGTGCCAGCAGCTACCGGGTACAGGCCTACGAGCAGTACTTC.

In DNA form, the CDR3 reads TGTGCCAGCAGCCCCAGACAGGACTCTGGAAACACCATATATTTT. Protein: CASSPRQDSGNTIYF. The chain combines TRBV7-2 with TRBJ1-3, with a weak D call TRBD1 (6 bases). The CDR3 is 15 amino acids. Trimming shortened V by 5 bases and J by 0 bases, and 11 bases separated the two germline ends. From germline, CDR1 is SGHTA and CDR2 FQGNSA.

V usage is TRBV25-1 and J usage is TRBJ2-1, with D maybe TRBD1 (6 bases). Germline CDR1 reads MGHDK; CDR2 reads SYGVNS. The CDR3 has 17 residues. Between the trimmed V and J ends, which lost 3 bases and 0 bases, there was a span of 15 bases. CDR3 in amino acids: CASSEGAGLTSYNEQFF. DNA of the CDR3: TGTGCCAGCAGTGAGGGGGCGGGCCTTACCTCCTACAATGAGCAGTTCTTC.

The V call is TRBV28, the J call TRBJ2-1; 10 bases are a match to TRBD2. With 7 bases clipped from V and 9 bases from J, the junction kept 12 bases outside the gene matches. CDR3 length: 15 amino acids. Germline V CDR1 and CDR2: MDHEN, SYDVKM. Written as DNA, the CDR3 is TGTGCCAGCACAGAAGCGGGAGGGCCAAGGGCTGAGCAGTTCTTC. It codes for CASTEAGGPRAEQFF.

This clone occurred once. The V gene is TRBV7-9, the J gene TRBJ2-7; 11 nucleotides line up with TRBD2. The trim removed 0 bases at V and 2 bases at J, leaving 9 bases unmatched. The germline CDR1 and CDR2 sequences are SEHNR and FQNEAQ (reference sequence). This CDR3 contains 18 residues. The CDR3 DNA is TGTGCCAGCAGCTTAGCGCACACCGGGACTAGCGGAGCCTACGAGCAGTACTTC. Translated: CASSLAHTGTSGAYEQYF.

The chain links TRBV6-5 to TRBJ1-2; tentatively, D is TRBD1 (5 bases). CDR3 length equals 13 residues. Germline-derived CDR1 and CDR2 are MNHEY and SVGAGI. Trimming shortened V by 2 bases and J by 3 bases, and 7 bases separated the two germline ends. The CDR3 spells CASSYGADYGYTF. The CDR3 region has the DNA TGTGCCAGCAGTTACGGGGCGGACTATGGCTACACCTTC.

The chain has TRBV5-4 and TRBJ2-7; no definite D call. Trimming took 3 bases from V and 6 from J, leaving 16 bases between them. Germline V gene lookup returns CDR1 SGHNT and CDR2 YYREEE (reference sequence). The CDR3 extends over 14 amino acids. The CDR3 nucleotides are TGTGCCAGCAGCTCCCCTCGAGCTTCGTTCGAGCAGTACTTC. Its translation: CASSSPRASFEQYF. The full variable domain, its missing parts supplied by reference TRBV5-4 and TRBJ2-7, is ETGVTQSPTHLIKTRGQQVTLRCSSQSGHNTVSWYQQALGQGPQFIFQYYREEENGRGNFPPRFSGLQFPNYSSELNVNALELDDSALYLCASSSPRASFEQYFGPGTRLTVT.

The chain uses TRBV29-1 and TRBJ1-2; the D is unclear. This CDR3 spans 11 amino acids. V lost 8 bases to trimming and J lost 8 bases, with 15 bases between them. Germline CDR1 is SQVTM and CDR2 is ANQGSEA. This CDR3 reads CSLPPQEGYTF. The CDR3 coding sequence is TGCAGCCTTCCCCCACAAGAAGGCTACACCTTC.

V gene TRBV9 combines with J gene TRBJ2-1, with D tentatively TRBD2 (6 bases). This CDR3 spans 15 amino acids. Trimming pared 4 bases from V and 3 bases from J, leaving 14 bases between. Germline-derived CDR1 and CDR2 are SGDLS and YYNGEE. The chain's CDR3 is CASSPPGAFYNEQFF. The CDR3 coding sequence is TGTGCCAGCAGCCCCCCGGGAGCTTTCTACAATGAGCAGTTCTTC.

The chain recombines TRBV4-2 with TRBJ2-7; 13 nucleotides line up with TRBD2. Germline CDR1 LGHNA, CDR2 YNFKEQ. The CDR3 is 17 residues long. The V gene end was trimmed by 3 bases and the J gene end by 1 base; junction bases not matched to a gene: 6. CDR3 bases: TGTGCCAGCAGCCACATTGGGACTAGCGGGGAATCCTACGAGCAGTACTTC. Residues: CASSHIGTSGESYEQYF.

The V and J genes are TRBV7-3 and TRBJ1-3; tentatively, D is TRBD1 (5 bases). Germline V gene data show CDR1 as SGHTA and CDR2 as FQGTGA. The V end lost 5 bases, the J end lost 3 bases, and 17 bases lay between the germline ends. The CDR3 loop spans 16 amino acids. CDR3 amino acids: CASSLFGGGIGNTIYF. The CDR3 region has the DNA TGTGCCAGCAGCCTGTTTGGCGGGGGAATTGGAAACACCATATATTTT.

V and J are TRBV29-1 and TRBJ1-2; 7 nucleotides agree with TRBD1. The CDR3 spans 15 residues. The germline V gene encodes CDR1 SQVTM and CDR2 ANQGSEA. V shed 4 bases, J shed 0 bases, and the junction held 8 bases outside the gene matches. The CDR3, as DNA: TGCAGCGTTGGGGACAGTCTCCTAGCTAACTATGGCTACACCTTC. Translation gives CSVGDSLLANYGYTF. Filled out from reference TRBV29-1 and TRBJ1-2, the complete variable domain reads SAVISQKPSRDICQRGTSLTIQCQVDSQVTMMFWYRQQPGQSLTLIATANQGSEATYESGFVIDKFPISRPNLTFSTLTVSNMSPEDSSIYLCSVGDSLLANYGYTFGSGTRLTVV.

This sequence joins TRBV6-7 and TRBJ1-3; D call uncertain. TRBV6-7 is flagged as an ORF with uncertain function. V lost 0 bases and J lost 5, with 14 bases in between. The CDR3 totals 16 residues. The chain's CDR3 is CASSYSKSSTRNTIYF. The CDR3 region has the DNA TGTGCCAGCAGTTACTCGAAGTCATCCACAAGAAACACCATATATTTT.

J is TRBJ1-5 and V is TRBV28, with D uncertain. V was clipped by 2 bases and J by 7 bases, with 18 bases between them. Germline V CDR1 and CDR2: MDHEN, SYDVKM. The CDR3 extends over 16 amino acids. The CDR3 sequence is CASSLTGSKRRQPQHF. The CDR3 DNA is TGTGCCAGCAGTTTAACCGGGAGCAAAAGGCGGCAGCCCCAGCATTTT.

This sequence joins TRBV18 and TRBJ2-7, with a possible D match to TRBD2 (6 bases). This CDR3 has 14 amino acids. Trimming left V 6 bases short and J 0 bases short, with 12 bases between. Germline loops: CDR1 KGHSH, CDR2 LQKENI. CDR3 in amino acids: CASSYDGGSYEQYF. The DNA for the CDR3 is TGTGCCAGCTCTTACGACGGGGGCTCCTACGAGCAGTACTTC.

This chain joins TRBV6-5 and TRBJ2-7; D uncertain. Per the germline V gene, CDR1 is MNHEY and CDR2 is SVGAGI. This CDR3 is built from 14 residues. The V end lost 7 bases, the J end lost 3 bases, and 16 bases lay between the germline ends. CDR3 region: CASNPSSANYEQYF. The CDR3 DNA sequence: TGTGCCAGCAACCCCTCCAGTGCAAACTACGAGCAGTACTTC.

For the CDR3, the DNA is TGTGCCAGCAGCGCAACTAGCGAGTCCTACAATGAGCAGTTCTTC. Translating gives CASSATSESYNEQFF. V gene TRBV9 combines with J gene TRBJ2-1, with 7 bases fitting TRBD2. CDR1 and CDR2 (germline): SGDLS, YYNGEE. The CDR3 loop spans 15 amino acids. J was trimmed by 1 base and V by 3 bases; bases with no gene match: 4. Full variable domain (outside the CDR3, taken from reference TRBV9 and TRBJ2-1): DSGVTQTPKHLITATGQRVTLRCSPRSGDLSVYWYQQSLDQGLQFLIQYYNGEERAKGNILERFSAQQFPDLHSELNLSSLELGDSALYFCASSATSESYNEQFFGPGTRLTVL.

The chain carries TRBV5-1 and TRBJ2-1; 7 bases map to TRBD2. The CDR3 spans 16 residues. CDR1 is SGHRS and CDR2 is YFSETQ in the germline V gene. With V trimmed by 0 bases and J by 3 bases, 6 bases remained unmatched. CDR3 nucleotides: TGCGCCAGCAGCTTGGTGACTAGCAATCGCTACAATGAGCAGTTCTTC. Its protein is CASSLVTSNRYNEQFF.

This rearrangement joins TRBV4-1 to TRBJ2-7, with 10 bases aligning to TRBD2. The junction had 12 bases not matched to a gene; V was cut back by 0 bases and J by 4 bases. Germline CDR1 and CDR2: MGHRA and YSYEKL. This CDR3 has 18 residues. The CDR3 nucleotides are TGCGCCAGCAGCCAAGACCAAATCCTAGCGGGAGTACGGTACGAGCAGTACTTC. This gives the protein CASSQDQILAGVRYEQYF.

The CDR3 region has the DNA TGTGCCAGCAGGAGAGCGGGAGACACAGATACGCAGTATTTT. As protein: CASRRAGDTDTQYF. The chain links TRBV28 to TRBJ2-3; TRBD2 agrees at 8 bases. V dropped 6 bases and J dropped 2; count of bases not matched to a gene: 4. The CDR3 is 14 amino acids. Germline loops: CDR1 MDHEN, CDR2 SYDVKM.

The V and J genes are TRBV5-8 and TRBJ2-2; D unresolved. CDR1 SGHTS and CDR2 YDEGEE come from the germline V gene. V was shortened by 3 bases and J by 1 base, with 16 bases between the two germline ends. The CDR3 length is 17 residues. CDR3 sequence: CASSYPARIMNTGELFF. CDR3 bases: TGTGCCAGCAGCTACCCAGCGAGGATAATGAACACCGGGGAGCTGTTTTTT. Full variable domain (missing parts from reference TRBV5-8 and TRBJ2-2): EAGVTQSPTHLIKTRGQQATLRCSPISGHTSVYWYQQALGLGLQFLLWYDEGEERNRGNFPPRFSGRQFPNYSSELNVNALELEDSALYLCASSYPARIMNTGELFFGEGSRLTVL.